This entry describes one TCR beta chain. The entry originates in a study of blood T cell repertoires in COVID-19. Study information: Samples representing acute and convalescent COVID-19 were sourced from the United States, Italy and Spain.

V was shortened by 0 bases and J by 0 bases, with 12 bases between the two germline ends. CDR3 size: 16 residues. Germline loops: CDR1 SGHRS, CDR2 YFSETQ. The method was immunoSEQ multiplex PCR; TCRdb's version includes in-frame clones alone and lacks a portion of them. This sample has 200,000 to 250,000 clones; 70% to 90% occur once, and the top ten carry around 3%. V and J are TRBV5-1 and TRBJ1-2; D not resolved. The sample comprised peripheral blood. The source is a man aged 55 to 70 with acute or convalescent COVID-19. CDR3 amino acids: CASSLGLLRSNYGYTF. The CDR3 nucleotides are TGCGCCAGCAGCTTGGGACTACTAAGATCTAACTATGGCTACACCTTC. Using reference TRBV5-1 and TRBJ1-2 for the parts outside the CDR3, the full variable domain is KAGVTQTPRYLIKTRGQQVTLSCSPISGHRSVSWYQQTPGQGLQFLFEYFSETQRNKGNFPGRFSGRQFSNSRSEMNVSTLELGDSALYLCASSLGLLRSNYGYTFGSGTRLTVV.